A single TCR beta chain is shown here with its context. About 0.45 to 1 ug RNA was reverse transcribed with random hexamers. immunoSEQ multiplex PCR amplified TCR beta CDR3 across 54 Vbeta, 13 Jbeta. TCRdb ran MiXCR on the immunoSEQ multiplex PCR reads and lists one entry per CDR3 protein. Of roughly 80,000 distinct CDR3 sequences listed, roughly nine tenths are singletons. The CDR3 is 14 amino acids. With 4 bases removed from V and 2 bases from J, the gap between germline ends came to 9 bases. Germline V gives CDR1 LGHNT, CDR2 FRNRAP. The record originates from a study of CD8 T cells in Susac syndrome.

The chain uses TRBV12-5 and TRBJ2-1; D is uncertain. The source material was CD8+ T cells from PBMCs. The source is a human donor with multiple sclerosis. The DNA of the CDR3 is TGTGCTAGTGGTTCCCGTTGGACCTACAATGAGCAGTTCTTC. This gives the protein CASGSRWTYNEQFF.